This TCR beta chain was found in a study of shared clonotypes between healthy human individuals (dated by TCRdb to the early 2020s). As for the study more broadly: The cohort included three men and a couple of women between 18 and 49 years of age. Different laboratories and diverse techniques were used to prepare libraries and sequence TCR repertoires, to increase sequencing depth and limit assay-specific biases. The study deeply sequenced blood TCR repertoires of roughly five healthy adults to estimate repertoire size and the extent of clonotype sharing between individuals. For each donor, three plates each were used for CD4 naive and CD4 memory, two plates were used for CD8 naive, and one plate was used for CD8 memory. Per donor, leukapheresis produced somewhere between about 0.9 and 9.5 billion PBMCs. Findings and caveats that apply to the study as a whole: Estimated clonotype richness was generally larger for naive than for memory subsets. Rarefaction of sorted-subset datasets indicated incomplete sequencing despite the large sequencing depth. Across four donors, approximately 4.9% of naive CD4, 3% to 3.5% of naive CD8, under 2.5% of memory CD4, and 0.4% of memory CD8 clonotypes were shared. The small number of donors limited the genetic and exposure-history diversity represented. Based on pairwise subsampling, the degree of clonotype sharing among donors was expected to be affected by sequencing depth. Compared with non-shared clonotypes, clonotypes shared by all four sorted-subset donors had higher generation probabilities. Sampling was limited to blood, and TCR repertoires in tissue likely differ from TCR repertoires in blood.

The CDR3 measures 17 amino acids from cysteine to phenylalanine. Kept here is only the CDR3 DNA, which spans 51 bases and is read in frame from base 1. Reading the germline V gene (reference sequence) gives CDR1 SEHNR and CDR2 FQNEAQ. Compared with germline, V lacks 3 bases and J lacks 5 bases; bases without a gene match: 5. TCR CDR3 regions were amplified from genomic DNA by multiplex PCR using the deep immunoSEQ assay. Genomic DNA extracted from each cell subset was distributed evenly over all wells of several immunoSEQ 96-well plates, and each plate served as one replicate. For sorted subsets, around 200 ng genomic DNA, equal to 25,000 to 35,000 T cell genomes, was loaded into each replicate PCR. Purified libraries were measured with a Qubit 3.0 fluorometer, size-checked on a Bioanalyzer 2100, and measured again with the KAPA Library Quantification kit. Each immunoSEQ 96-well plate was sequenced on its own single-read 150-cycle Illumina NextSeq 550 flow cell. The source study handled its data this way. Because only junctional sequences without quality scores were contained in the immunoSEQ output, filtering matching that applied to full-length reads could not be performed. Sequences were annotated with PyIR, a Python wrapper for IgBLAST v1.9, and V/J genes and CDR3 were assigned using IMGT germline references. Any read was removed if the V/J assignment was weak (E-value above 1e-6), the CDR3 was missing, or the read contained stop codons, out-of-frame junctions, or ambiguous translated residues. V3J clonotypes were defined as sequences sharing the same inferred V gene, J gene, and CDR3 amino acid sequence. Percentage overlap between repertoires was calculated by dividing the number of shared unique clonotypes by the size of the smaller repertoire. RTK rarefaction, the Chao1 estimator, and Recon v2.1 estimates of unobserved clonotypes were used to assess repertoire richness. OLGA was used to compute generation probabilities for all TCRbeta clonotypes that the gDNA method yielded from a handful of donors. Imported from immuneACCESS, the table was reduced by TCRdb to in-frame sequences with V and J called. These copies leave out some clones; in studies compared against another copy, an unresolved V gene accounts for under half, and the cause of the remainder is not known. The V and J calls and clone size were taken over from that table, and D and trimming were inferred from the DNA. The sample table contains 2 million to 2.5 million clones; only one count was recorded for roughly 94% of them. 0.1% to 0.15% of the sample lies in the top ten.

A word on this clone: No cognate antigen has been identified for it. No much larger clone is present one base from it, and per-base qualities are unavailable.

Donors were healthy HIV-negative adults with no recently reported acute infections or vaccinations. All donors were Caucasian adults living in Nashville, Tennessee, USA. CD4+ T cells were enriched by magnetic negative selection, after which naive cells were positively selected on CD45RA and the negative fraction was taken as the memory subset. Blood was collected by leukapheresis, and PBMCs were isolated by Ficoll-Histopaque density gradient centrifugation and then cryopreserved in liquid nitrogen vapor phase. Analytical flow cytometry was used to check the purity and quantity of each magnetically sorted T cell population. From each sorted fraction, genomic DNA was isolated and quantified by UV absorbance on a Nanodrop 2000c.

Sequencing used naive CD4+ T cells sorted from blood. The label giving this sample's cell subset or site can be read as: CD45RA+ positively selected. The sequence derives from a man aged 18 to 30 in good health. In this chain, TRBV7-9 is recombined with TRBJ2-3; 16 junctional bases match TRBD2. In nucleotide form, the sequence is TGTGCCAGCAGCTTCGGGACTAGCGGGAGGGCCGTAGATACGCAGTATTTT. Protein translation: CASSFGTSGRAVDTQYF. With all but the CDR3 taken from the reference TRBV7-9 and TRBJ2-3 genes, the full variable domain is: DTGVSQNPRHKITKRGQNVTFRCDPISEHNRLYWYRQTLGQGPEFLTYFQNEAQLEKSRLLSDRFSAERPKGSFSTLEIQRTEQGDSAMYLCASSFGTSGRAVDTQYFGPGTRLTVL.